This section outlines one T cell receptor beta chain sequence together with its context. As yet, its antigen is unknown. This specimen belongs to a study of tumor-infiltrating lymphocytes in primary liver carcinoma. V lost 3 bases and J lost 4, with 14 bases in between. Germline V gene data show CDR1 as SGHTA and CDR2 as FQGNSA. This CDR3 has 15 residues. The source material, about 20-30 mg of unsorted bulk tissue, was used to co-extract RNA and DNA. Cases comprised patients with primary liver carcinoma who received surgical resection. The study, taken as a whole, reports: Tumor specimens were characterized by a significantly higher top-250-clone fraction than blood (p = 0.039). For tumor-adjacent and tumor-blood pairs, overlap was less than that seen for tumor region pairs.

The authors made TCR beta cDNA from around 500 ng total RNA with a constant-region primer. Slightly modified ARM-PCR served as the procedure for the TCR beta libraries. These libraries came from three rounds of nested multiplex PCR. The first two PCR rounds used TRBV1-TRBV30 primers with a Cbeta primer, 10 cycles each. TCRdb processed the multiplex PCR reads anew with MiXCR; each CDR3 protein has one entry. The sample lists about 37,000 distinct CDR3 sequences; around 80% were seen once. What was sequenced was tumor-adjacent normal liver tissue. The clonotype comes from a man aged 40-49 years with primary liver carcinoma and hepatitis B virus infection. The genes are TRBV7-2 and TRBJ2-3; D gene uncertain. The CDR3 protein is CASSFPRQEPDTQYF. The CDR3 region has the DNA TGTGCCAGCAGCTTTCCTCGACAAGAGCCAGATACGCAGTATTTT.